These 25 T cell receptor beta chains came from one sample sequenced in a study of T cell repertoires in cytomegalovirus infection. TCRdb redid the calling of the reads with MiXCR, one entry per CDR3 protein. The sample yields approximately 500,000 distinct CDR3 sequences, about 25% seen once. Sequenced: PBMCs. The source is a human donor in good health (CMV status not recorded). Some clones in this sample may be carry-over from other donors' samples.

This clonotype came up a few times. The chain recombines TRBV6-1 with TRBJ1-2; 9 bases are shared with TRBD1. The germline gives CDR1 MNHNS, CDR2 SASEGT. The V and J ends lost 1 base and 4 bases, in that order; junction bases with no gene match: 1. This CDR3 comprises 14 residues. The CDR3 is CASSEGDRVYGYTF. The CDR3 nucleotides are TGTGCCAGCAGTGAAGGGGACAGGGTCTATGGCTACACCTTC.

Note on this clonotype: Relative to the germline gene, one junction end is altered; a read error may explain this. The V and J genes are TRBV10-3 and TRBJ2-7; 9 bases map to TRBD2. The CDR3 runs to 14 residues. Germline CDR1 is ENHRY and CDR2 is SYGVKD. CDR3 sequence reads: CAIGDVAGAIEQYF. In DNA form, the CDR3 reads TGTGCCATCGGTGACGTAGCGGGAGCCATCGAGCAGTACTTC.

V usage is TRBV6-2 or TRBV6-3 and J usage is TRBJ2-1; weak D call: TRBD2 (5 bases). Germline assignment: CDR1 MNHEY and CDR2 SVGEGT. CDR3 length: 12 residues. V was cut by 6 bases and J by 6 bases, with 9 bases left in between. The CDR3 is CASRASSNEQFF. The CDR3 nucleotides read TGTGCCAGCAGGGCTAGCAGCAATGAGCAGTTCTTC.

CDR3 amino acids: CASSSGTTGELFF. The CDR3 region has the DNA TGTGCCAGCAGTAGTGGGACTACTGGGGAGCTGTTTTTT. This chain connects TRBV28 to TRBJ2-2; 7 bases are shared with TRBD2. With 5 bases clipped from V and 8 bases from J, the junction kept 5 bases outside the gene matches. This CDR3 region has 13 residues. The germline V gene encodes CDR1 MDHEN and CDR2 SYDVKM.

The chain couples TRBV5-8 to TRBJ2-5; D could derive from TRBD1 or TRBD2 (5 bases each). CDR1 is SGHTS and CDR2 is YDEGEE in the germline V gene. V was pared by 2 bases and J by 5 bases, with 10 bases between. The CDR3 length is 13 residues. The CDR3 loop is CASSLIREETQYF. The DNA of the CDR3 is TGTGCCAGCAGCTTAATCAGGGAGGAGACCCAGTACTTC.

CDR3 sequence (DNA): TGTGCCAGCAGCGGAGCGGGGGGTCAAGAGACCCAGTACTTC. Amino acid sequence: CASSGAGGQETQYF. The chain has TRBV5-3 and TRBJ2-5; 9 bases are shared with TRBD2. TRBV5-3 is filed as an ORF, its function uncertain. The CDR3 is 14 amino acids. V dropped 8 bases and J dropped 2; count of bases not matched to a gene: 7.

This clonotype was picked up many times. The V call is TRBV7-2, the J call TRBJ1-1; D uncertain. CDR1 is SGHTA and CDR2 is FQGNSA in the germline V gene. Trimming shortened V by 3 bases and J by 4 bases, and 3 bases separated the two germline ends. The CDR3 spans 11 residues. This CDR3 is CASSFGTEAFF. CDR3 sequence (DNA): TGTGCCAGCAGCTTTGGCACTGAAGCTTTCTTT.

The table lists this clonotype with many counts. V usage is TRBV7-8 and J usage is TRBJ1-4; possibly TRBD1 for D (5 bases). The CDR3 covers 14 residues. V lost 3 bases and J 0 bases, leaving 5 bases between the germline ends. Per germline, CDR1 SGHVS and CDR2 FQNEAQ. CDR3 sequence reads: CASSLTATNEKLFF. As DNA, the CDR3 is TGTGCCAGCAGCTTGACAGCAACTAATGAAAAACTGTTTTTT.

V usage is TRBV28 and J usage is TRBJ2-7; 10 positions agree with TRBD2. V trimming: 8 bases; J trimming: 2 bases; junction bases outside the gene matches: 6. The CDR3 is 14 amino acids. Per germline, CDR1 MDHEN and CDR2 SYDVKM. CDR3 region: CASQAGGATYEQYF. DNA of the CDR3: TGTGCCAGCCAAGCGGGGGGGGCGACCTACGAGCAGTACTTC.

Many counts were recorded for this clonotype. The chain combines TRBV7-6 with TRBJ2-7; D may be TRBD1 or TRBD2 (5 bases each). CDR1 is SGHVS, CDR2 FNYEAQ, per germline. There are 14 residues in the CDR3. The V gene lost 2 bases and the J gene lost 6 bases, with 14 bases spanning the gap. The CDR3 bases are TGTGCCAGCAGCTTAAAGGAAGGGACCGGCGAGCAGTACGTC. As protein: CASSLKEGTGEQYV.

V is TRBV28 and J is TRBJ2-1; the D is unclear. V was pared by 8 bases and J by 5 bases, with 16 bases between. The CDR3 has 14 amino acids. CDR1 is MDHEN and CDR2 is SYDVKM in the germline V gene. This chain's CDR3 is CASSKALSHNEQFF. CDR3 sequence (DNA): TGTGCCAGCTCCAAGGCTTTGAGTCACAATGAGCAGTTCTTC.

J is TRBJ2-5 and V is TRBV15, with D possibly being TRBD1 or TRBD2 (5 bases each). The germline gives CDR1 LNHNV, CDR2 YYDKDF (reference sequence). Trimming removed 4 bases at V and 4 bases at J, with 7 bases between. This CDR3 spans 12 amino acids. CDR3 nucleotides: TGTGCCACCAGCACTGGGGGAGAGACCCAGTACTTC. Its protein is CATSTGGETQYF.

In its sample, this clonotype was seen many times. The chain carries TRBV7-8 and TRBJ1-5; no clear D gene. Germline V gene lookup returns CDR1 SGHVS and CDR2 FQNEAQ. This CDR3 is 14 amino acids long. Trimming removed 0 bases from V and 8 bases from J, with 11 bases in between. This CDR3 is CASSLAPRREPQHF. The DNA of the CDR3 is TGTGCCAGCAGCTTAGCCCCGAGGAGGGAGCCCCAGCATTTT.

This clonotype was observed a handful of times. V is TRBV7-6 and J is TRBJ2-1; 7 nucleotides line up with TRBD2. The CDR3 covers 15 residues. The V gene end was trimmed by 4 bases and the J gene end by 0 bases; junction bases not matched to a gene: 3. Germline values: CDR1 SGHVS, CDR2 FNYEAQ. The chain's CDR3 is CASSSQRGSYNEQFF. DNA of the CDR3: TGTGCCAGCAGCTCCCAGCGGGGCTCCTACAATGAGCAGTTCTTC.

This clonotype was seen repeatedly, ten times or more. CDR3 sequence reads: CASSSNQGNEQFF. The CDR3 DNA is TGTGCCAGCAGCTCTAACCAGGGAAATGAGCAGTTCTTC. This chain connects TRBV7-2 to TRBJ2-1; the D gene is possibly TRBD1 (5 bases). Germline CDR1 is SGHTA and CDR2 is FQGNSA. Trimming shortened V by 4 bases and J by 7 bases, and 11 bases separated the two germline ends. CDR3 size: 13 residues. Full variable domain (rest looked up from reference TRBV7-2 and TRBJ2-1): GAGVSQSPSNKVTEKGKDVELRCDPISGHTALYWYRQSLGQGLEFLIYFQGNSAPDKSGLPSDRFSAERTGGSVSTLTIQRTQQEDSAVYLCASSSNQGNEQFFGPGTRLTVL.

The genes are TRBV11-3 and TRBJ2-3; 7 nucleotides agree with TRBD2. Germline lookup yields CDR1 SGHNT and CDR2 YENEEA. The trim removed 5 bases at V and 4 bases at J, leaving 9 bases unmatched. CDR3 length: 15 residues. DNA of the CDR3: TGTGCCAGCAGCCGACCGGGGGGTCTCCCAGATACGCAGTATTTT. Protein sequence: CASSRPGGLPDTQYF.

This chain joins TRBV29-1 and TRBJ2-1, with a tentative D call TRBD2 (6 bases). Per the germline V gene, CDR1 is SQVTM and CDR2 is ANQGSEA. The CDR3 spans 12 residues. The V gene lost 7 bases and the J gene lost 5 bases, with 12 bases spanning the gap. Here the CDR3 DNA reads TGCAGCGGATCTAGCGTTGACAATGAGCAGTTCTTC. Translated: CSGSSVDNEQFF.

The chain joins TRBV4-3 to TRBJ2-1; the match to TRBD2 covers 8 bases. Unmatched junction bases numbered 5, after V lost 6 bases and J lost 4 bases. Germline values: CDR1 LGHNA, CDR2 YSLEER. CDR3 size: 14 residues. CDR3 sequence: CASSRSGGYNEQFF. CDR3 nucleotide sequence: TGCGCCAGCAGTAGGAGCGGGGGATACAATGAGCAGTTCTTC.

This clonotype showed up many times. The chain links TRBV7-2 to TRBJ1-4; 7 nucleotides align to TRBD1. This CDR3 spans 15 amino acids. The V and J ends lost 2 bases and 3 bases, in that order; junction bases with no gene match: 3. Germline CDR1 SGHTA, CDR2 FQGNSA. DNA for the CDR3: TGTGCCAGCAGCTTACGCACAGGGGCTAATGAAAAACTGTTTTTT. It codes for CASSLRTGANEKLFF.

This chain joins TRBV2 and TRBJ2-7; 14 nucleotides match TRBD2. The junction had 10 bases not matched to a gene; V was cut back by 2 bases and J by 1 base. Germline assignment: CDR1 SNHLY and CDR2 FYNNEI. CDR3 length: 19 amino acids. The CDR3 here is CASSERSGLAGGKSYEQYV. CDR3 DNA sequence: TGTGCCAGCAGTGAACGATCAGGACTAGCGGGAGGAAAGTCCTACGAGCAGTACGTC.

At least ten counts were recorded for this clonotype. The chain recombines TRBV12-3 or TRBV12-4 with TRBJ2-6; a possible D gene is TRBD2 (5 bases). CDR3 length: 20 amino acids. V lost 5 bases and J lost 3, with 26 bases in between. The CDR3 here is CASSPGGSGLGMVGANVLTF. The CDR3 DNA follows: TGTGCCAGCAGTCCCGGAGGTTCAGGTTTGGGAATGGTTGGGGCCAACGTCCTGACTTTC.

The genes are TRBV28 and TRBJ1-2; D possibly corresponds to TRBD1 (6 bases). The germline V gene has CDR1 MDHEN and CDR2 SYDVKM. This CDR3 is built from 15 residues. The ends were cut back, 6 bases at V and 4 bases at J, with 18 bases in the middle. For the CDR3, the DNA is TGTGCCAGCAGACAACTCCAACAGGGACTCTATGGCTACACCTTC. Residues: CASRQLQQGLYGYTF.

In its sample, this clonotype was seen many times. The J gene is TRBJ2-7, the V gene TRBV7-8, with 8 positions matching TRBD1. CDR3 length: 14 residues. The junction had 7 bases not matched to a gene; V was cut back by 5 bases and J by 4 bases. Germline CDR1 SGHVS, CDR2 FQNEAQ. CDR3 nucleotide sequence: TGTGCCAGCAGCCCCCACGACAGGGGATACGAGCAGTACGTC. It encodes CASSPHDRGYEQYV.

There are many counts of this clonotype. The chain joins TRBV7-6 to TRBJ2-3; D might be TRBD1 (6 bases). This CDR3 has 14 amino acids. Between the trimmed V and J ends, which lost 0 bases and 5 bases, there was a span of 9 bases. Germline V gene data show CDR1 as SGHVS and CDR2 as FNYEAQ. Here the CDR3 DNA reads TGTGCCAGCAGCTTAGCATACAGGGAAGATACGCAGTATTTT. It is translated as CASSLAYREDTQYF.

Concerning this clonotype itself: The germline gene is not matched at one end of the junction; a read error may be the cause. This chain uses TRBV24-1 with TRBJ2-1; TRBD1 agrees at 9 bases. The germline CDR1 and CDR2 sequences are KGHDR and SFDVKD. The CDR3 length is 14 residues. The CDR3 sequence is CATSEPGTGNVQFF. The CDR3 DNA sequence: TGTGCCACCAGTGAACCTGGGACAGGGAATGTGCAGTTCTTC.